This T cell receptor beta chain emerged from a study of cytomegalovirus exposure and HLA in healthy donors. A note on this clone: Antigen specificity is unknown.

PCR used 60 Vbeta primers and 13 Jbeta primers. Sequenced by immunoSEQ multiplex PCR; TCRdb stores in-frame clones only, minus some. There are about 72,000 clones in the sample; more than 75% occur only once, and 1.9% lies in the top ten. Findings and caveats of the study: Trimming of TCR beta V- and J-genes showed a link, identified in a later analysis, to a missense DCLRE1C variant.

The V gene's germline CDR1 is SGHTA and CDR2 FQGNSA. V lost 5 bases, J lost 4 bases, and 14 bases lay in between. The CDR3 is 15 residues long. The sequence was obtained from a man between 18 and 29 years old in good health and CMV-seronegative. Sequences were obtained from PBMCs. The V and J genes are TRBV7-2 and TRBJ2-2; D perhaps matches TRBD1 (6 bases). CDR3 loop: CASSVRTGFTGELFF. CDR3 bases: TGTGCCAGCAGCGTACGAACAGGGTTCACCGGGGAGCTGTTTTTT.